This TCR beta chain was captured in a study of regulatory T cells in long-lasting Graves disease (dated by TCRdb to about 2021). Context from the whole study: Newly diagnosed Graves' disease patients had taken antithyroid drugs for less than 3 months. Patients with persistent Graves' disease were compared with patients with newly diagnosed Graves' disease using TCR sequencing and RNA sequencing of peripheral blood. The study was registered as a clinical trial and conducted in China. A total of around 35 samples underwent TCR sequencing: 13 from persistent and roughly 20 from newly diagnosed Graves' disease patients.

Concerning this clonotype itself: Which antigen it targets is not known. Base qualities are missing; no much larger clone stands one base away.

V sheds 0 bases and J sheds 6 bases, leaving 11 bases between their ends. CDR1 DFQATT and CDR2 SNEGSKA were looked up in the germline V gene (reference sequence). The CDR3 covers 14 residues, taking in both the cysteine and the phenylalanine. This entry keeps only the CDR3 DNA: 42 bases, framed from base 1. Overall study results and their limits: The authors acknowledged the small sample size as a limitation that may reduce accuracy. Persistent patients shared more public clonotypes among themselves (over 2,500) than newly diagnosed patients did (approximately 970). Compared with newly diagnosed patients, patients with persistent Graves' disease had lower TCR Shannon entropy and fewer highly expanded clones, which suggests clonal expansion. Sequencing and analysis were limited to the TCR beta chain. Only peripheral blood was studied, because thyroid tissue, the primary lesion, was inaccessible. TRBV28, TRBJ1-2 and TRBJ2-5 were preferentially used in persistent disease, while TRBV20-1 and TRBJ2-1 were favored in newly diagnosed disease.

The method behind the library was multiplex PCR. The sequencer was an Illumina HiSeq 4000. To build TCR beta libraries, CDR3 regions were amplified by Arm-PCR using iRepertoire HTBI primers. PCR products were gel purified before sequencing. From the authors' description of their analysis: Gene usage analysis of CDR3 amino acid clonotypes relied on the approximately 60 TRBV and 12 to 15 TRBJ segments identified across samples. Filtered high-quality paired reads were merged into contigs using COPE and FqMerger. BLAST was used to align contigs to IMGT TRBV, TRBD and TRBJ reference genes, and CDR3 was defined according to IMGT. Any clonotype with a frequency above 0.1% was classified as a highly expanded clone. Repertoire diversity was measured by Shannon entropy, and V-J evenness by the Gini coefficient. A clonotype found in more than one individual was treated as public. TCRdb applied fastp at Q25 and MiXCR to the public reads, then kept only in-frame beta chains. One record per CDR3 amino acid sequence lists the most common genes and DNA. TCRdb's processing, not the study's, gives the V and J calls here. This sample comprises 530,000 or so distinct CDR3 sequences, 15% to 20% of them detected only once. Around 12% of the sample is taken by the ten largest.

The time point label here, explained by the study, means: newly diagnosed GD, antithyroid drugs for less than 3 months. For both TCR sequencing and RNA sequencing, RNA was extracted from PBMCs using TRIzol. Graves' disease was diagnosed according to American Thyroid Association guidelines. Recruitment of patients was carried out at an endocrinology department in Xi'an, China. From each patient, about 8.9 milliliters of peripheral blood was collected into an EDTA anticoagulant tube. Ficoll Paque Plus density gradient separation was used to isolate PBMCs, and no further T cell sorting was performed. RNA quality was checked with an Agilent 2100 Bioanalyzer and agarose gel, and concentration with a NanoDrop 2000. These data were likewise used in another study, on T cells in Graves' hyperthyroidism and ophthalmopathy. As that second study puts it: Stable Graves' hyperthyroidism was defined as no progression to ophthalmopathy during 18 months of follow-up. The hyperthyroidism patients were between 18 and 65 years old and newly diagnosed, with a disease duration of less than 2 months. Exclusion was applied to patients with uncontrolled infections, other autoimmune diseases, pregnancy or lactation. Diagnoses were established on the basis of clinical symptoms, serum thyroxine and TRAb, thyroid ultrasound, and orbital computed tomography. The first round of RT-PCR for the TCR CDR3 was performed with the HTBI primer set and the Qiagen OneStep RT-PCR kit. Blood samples also contained most of the expanded thyroid clonotypes (frequency above 0.001), which suggests that blood repertoires may reflect thyroid immune responses. A 13 V-J signature model separated ophthalmopathy from stable hyperthyroidism, with 87.88% sensitivity and about 81% specificity in cross-validation and 80%/75% in testing. In validation, the model predicted progression to ophthalmopathy with about 71% sensitivity and roughly 72% specificity, a median of about six months before onset. To identify TCR V-J signatures that set the groups apart, the researchers used a discovery cohort of about a hundred patients, made up of roughly 40 with Graves' ophthalmopathy and about 55 with stable Graves' hyperthyroidism. An independent validation cohort of around 19 hyperthyroidism patients and 17 patients who later progressed to ophthalmopathy tested prospective prediction of ophthalmopathy. For training and testing, the roughly 97 patients in the discovery cohort were randomly divided in a 7:3 ratio. Thyroid tissue and blood T-cell repertoires from about six Graves' hyperthyroidism patients were also compared in the study. After blood sampling, hyperthyroidism patients were treated with methimazole at a starting dose of 30 mg daily, and ophthalmopathy patients were treated with high-dose intravenous methylprednisolone. The libraries were constructed in a second round of multiplex PCR and then size-selected and purified. Paired-end sequencing of the libraries was performed with 100 bp reads on an Illumina HiSeq2000. SOAPnuke was used to process the raw data, throwing out any read that contained adapters or uncalled bases, had a mean Phred below 15, or lacked an exact constant-primer or identifier match. High-quality paired reads were merged using COPE v1.2.5, and each unique nucleotide sequence was defined as a clonotype. Clonotypes were aligned to IMGT TRBV, TRBD and TRBJ reference segments using MiTCR v1.1. The analysis included only V-J combinations with a frequency above 0.0001, which together covered 99% to 99.2% of the repertoires. The TCS score was defined as the ratio of F50 (clonal expansion) to E x V (chaos), calculated using BLOSUM62-based TCRdist between CDR3 peptides within each V-J. Welch's t-statistics and random forest reduced fewer than 600 V-J features to under 15, which were used in a naive Bayes classifier (R e1071). Sample size was not statistically predetermined, and blinding of investigators to group allocation was not performed. TCR Vbeta CDR3 sequencing of roughly 140 peripheral blood samples (43 ophthalmopathy, under 80 hyperthyroidism and roughly 17 progressor patients) is reported in the paper.

The sequence was collected from a man aged 18 to 35 with Graves disease. Donor details come from another sample of the same person, matched by shared clones. Sequenced here: peripheral blood mononuclear cells (PBMCs), sampled at new diagnosis, from a patient treated with antithyroid drugs. This chain is built from TRBV20-1 and TRBJ2-2, with TRBD2 perhaps the D gene, on 5 matching bases. The CDR3 has the sequence CSARDFSGAGELFF. Read as DNA, the sequence is TGCAGTGCTAGAGATTTCAGCGGCGCCGGGGAGCTGTTTTTT.